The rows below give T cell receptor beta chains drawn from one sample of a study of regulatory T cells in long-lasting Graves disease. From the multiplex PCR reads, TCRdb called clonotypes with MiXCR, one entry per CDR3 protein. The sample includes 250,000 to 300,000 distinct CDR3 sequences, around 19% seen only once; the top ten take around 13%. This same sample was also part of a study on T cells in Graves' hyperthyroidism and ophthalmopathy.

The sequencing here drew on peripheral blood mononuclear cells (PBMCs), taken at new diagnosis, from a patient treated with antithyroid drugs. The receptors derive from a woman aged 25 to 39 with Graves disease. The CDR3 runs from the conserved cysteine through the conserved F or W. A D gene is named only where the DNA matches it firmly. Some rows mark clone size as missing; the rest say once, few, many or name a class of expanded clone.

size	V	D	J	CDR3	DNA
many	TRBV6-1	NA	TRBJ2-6	CASRASSGANVLTF	TGTGCCAGCAGGGCGAGCTCTGGGGCCAACGTCCTGACTTTC
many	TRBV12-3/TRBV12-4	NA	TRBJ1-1	CASTPSPWGRSRSWGTEAFF	TGTGCCAGCACCCCAAGCCCGTGGGGAAGGAGTAGGTCATGGGGCACTGAAGCTTTCTTT
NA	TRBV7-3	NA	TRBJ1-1	CASSPQGLPDTEAFF	TGTGCCAGCAGCCCGCAGGGCTTACCGGACACTGAAGCTTTCTTT
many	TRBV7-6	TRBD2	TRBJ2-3	CASSLAGGSGTDTQYF	TGTGCCAGCAGCTTAGCGGGGGGGTCAGGCACAGATACGCAGTATTTT
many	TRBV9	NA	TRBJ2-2	CASSPGRGVTGELFF	TGTGCCAGCAGCCCCGGGCGAGGGGTCACCGGGGAGCTGTTTTTT
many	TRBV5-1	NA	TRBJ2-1	CASSFGQGSYNEQFF	TGCGCCAGCAGCTTCGGGCAGGGGTCCTACAATGAGCAGTTCTTC
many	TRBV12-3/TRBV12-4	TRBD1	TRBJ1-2	CASRQYDRDQGYTF	TGTGCCAGCAGGCAATACGACAGGGATCAGGGCTACACCTTC
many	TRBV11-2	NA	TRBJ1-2	CASTRGGWGSYGYTF	TGTGCCAGCACCCGGGGGGGGTGGGGATCCTATGGCTACACCTTC
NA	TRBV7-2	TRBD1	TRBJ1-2	CASSDGQALGGGYTF	TGTGCCAGCAGCGACGGACAGGCCCTGGGAGGTGGCTACACCTTC
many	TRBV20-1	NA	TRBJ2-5	CSAREVGTWGQETQYF	TGCAGTGCTAGAGAAGTCGGGACATGGGGCCAAGAGACCCAGTACTTC
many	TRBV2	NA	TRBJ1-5	CASRRERGGNQPQHF	TGTGCCAGCAGACGGGAAAGGGGGGGCAATCAGCCCCAGCATTTT
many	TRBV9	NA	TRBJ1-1	CASSEGLTEAFF	TGTGCCAGCAGCGAAGGGCTGACTGAAGCTTTCTTT
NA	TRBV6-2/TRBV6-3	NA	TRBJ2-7	CASSWATEEQYF	TGTGCCAGCAGTTGGGCAACTGAAGAGCAGTACTTC
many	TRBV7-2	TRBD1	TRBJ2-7	CASSFTGGVDEQYF	TGTGCCAGCAGCTTCACAGGGGGCGTCGACGAGCAGTACTTC
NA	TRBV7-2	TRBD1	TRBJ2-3	CASRQIQGVTDTQYF	TGTGCCAGCAGACAAATACAGGGGGTCACAGATACGCAGTATTTT
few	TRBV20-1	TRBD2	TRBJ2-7	CSAPGTSGGGVYEQYF	TGCAGTGCTCCTGGGACTAGCGGGGGCGGTGTCTACGAGCAGTACTTC
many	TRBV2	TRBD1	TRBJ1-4	CASSDQGGEGEKLFF	TGTGCCAGCAGTGATCAAGGGGGCGAGGGTGAAAAACTGTTTTTT
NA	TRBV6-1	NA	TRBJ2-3	CASTTWGGPLLATDTQYF	TGTGCCAGCACCACCTGGGGCGGTCCCCTGTTGGCCACAGATACGCAGTATTTT
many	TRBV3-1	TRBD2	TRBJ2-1	CASSQGLAGSKNEQFF	TGTGCCAGCAGCCAGGGACTAGCGGGGTCTAAGAATGAGCAGTTCTTC
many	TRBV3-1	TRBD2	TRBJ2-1	CASKGTSGYNEQFF	TGTGCCAGCAAAGGGACTAGCGGATACAATGAGCAGTTCTTC
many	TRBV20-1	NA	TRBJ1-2	CSARDLGKNYGYTF	TGCAGTGCTAGAGATCTCGGCAAAAACTATGGCTACACCTTC
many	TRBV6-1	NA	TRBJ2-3	CASSSSRASKAQYF	TGTGCCAGCAGCTCCTCCCGAGCATCTAAGGCGCAGTATTTT
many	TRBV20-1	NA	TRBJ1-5	CSAEGSEGRGQPQHF	TGCAGTGCCGAAGGTTCAGAGGGAAGGGGACAGCCCCAGCATTTT
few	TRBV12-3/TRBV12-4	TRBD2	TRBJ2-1	CASSFRGGGEQFF	TGTGCCAGCAGTTTCCGCGGGGGTGGTGAGCAGTTCTTC
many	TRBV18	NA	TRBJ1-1	CASSTELIMNTEAFF	TGTGCCAGCTCGACAGAACTTATTATGAACACTGAAGCTTTCTTT
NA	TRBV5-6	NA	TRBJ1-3	CASSLMGSGSSGNTIYF	TGTGCCAGCAGCTTGATGGGCTCGGGCAGCTCTGGAAACACCATATATTTT
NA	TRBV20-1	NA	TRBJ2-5	CSAGEGGQETQYF	TGCAGTGCTGGGGAAGGGGGCCAAGAGACCCAGTACTTC
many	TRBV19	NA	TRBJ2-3	CASSRTGRADTQYF	TGTGCCAGTAGTAGGACAGGGAGGGCAGATACGCAGTATTTT
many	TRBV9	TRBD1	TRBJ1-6	CASSAGQGTSPLHF	TGTGCCAGCAGCGCCGGACAGGGTACTTCACCCCTCCACTTT
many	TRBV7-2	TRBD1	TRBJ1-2	CASSLGTGMGYGYTF	TGTGCCAGCAGCCTCGGGACAGGGATGGGGTATGGCTACACCTTC
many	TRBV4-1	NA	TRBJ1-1	CASSQSGGRKITEAFF	TGCGCCAGCAGCCAATCTGGAGGGAGAAAAATCACTGAAGCTTTCTTT
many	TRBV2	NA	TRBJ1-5	CASSEGSTAQHF	TGTGCCAGCAGTGAAGGGTCTACAGCCCAGCATTTT
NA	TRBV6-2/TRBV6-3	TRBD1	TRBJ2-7	CASRLDRVSYEQYF	TGTGCCAGCAGACTCGACAGGGTCTCCTACGAGCAGTACTTC
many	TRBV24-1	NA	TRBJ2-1	CATSDVFNEQFF	TGTGCCACCAGTGATGTTTTCAATGAGCAGTTCTTC
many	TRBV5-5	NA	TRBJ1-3	CASSSWGGAGNTIYF	TGTGCCAGCAGCTCTTGGGGGGGCGCGGGAAACACCATATATTTT
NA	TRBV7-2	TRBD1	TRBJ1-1	CASSTPGGTEAFF	TGTGCCAGCAGCACCCCAGGGGGGACTGAAGCTTTCTTT
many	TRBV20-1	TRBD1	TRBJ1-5	CSARSTGGSHQPQHF	TGCAGTGCTAGATCTACAGGGGGATCACATCAGCCCCAGCATTTT
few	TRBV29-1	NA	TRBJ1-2	CSVERRSTGVGYTF	TGCAGCGTTGAAAGGCGGTCCACGGGGGTTGGCTACACCTTC
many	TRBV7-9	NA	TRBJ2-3	CASSLWQTDTQYF	TGTGCCAGCAGCTTATGGCAGACAGATACGCAGTATTTT
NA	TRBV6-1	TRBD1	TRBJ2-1	CASSVQGGNEQFF	TGTGCCAGCAGTGTACAGGGGGGTAATGAGCAGTTCTTC
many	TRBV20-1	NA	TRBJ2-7	CSAREASGRSYEQYF	TGCAGTGCTAGAGAGGCGAGCGGACGCTCCTACGAGCAGTACTTC
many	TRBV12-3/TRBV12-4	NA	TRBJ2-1	CASNSPPPLNEQFF	TGTGCCAGCAATTCCCCGCCCCCTCTCAATGAGCAGTTCTTC
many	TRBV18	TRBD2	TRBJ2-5	CASSPPSGVQETQYF	TGTGCCAGCTCACCACCTAGCGGGGTCCAAGAGACCCAGTACTTC
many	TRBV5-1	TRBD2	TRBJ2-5	CASSSEGGETQYF	TGCGCCAGCAGCTCCGAGGGAGGGGAGACCCAGTACTTC
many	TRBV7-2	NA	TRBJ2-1	CASSLSRGVNNEQFF	TGTGCCAGCAGCTTATCCCGCGGGGTGAACAATGAGCAGTTCTTC